The 30 T cell receptor beta chains below all came from one sample that was sequenced in a study of blood T cell repertoires in COVID-19. The method was immunoSEQ multiplex PCR; TCRdb's version includes in-frame clones alone and lacks a portion of them. Of 220,000 or so clones detected, around 85% appear once; the ten largest clones hold roughly 1.3%. The sample consisted of PBMCs or T cells enriched from blood (not recorded which). The receptors shown here come from a woman between 40 and 55 years old with acute COVID-19.

The rearrangement uses TRBV25-1 and TRBJ2-4, with 7 positions matching TRBD2. V trimming: 4 bases; J trimming: 5 bases; junction bases outside the gene matches: 2. The CDR3 has 13 residues. Germline-derived CDR1 and CDR2 are MGHDK and SYGVNS. The CDR3 sequence is CASSVGGENIQYF. CDR3 bases: TGTGCCAGCAGTGTTGGGGGGGAAAACATTCAGTACTTC.

The J gene is TRBJ2-7, the V gene TRBV28, with D hard to call. The CDR3 has 13 amino acids. Germline V CDR1 and CDR2: MDHEN, SYDVKM. V was trimmed by 8 bases and J by 2 bases, leaving 13 bases between them. The CDR3 DNA follows: TGTGCCAGCGGAACTACACCTACCTACGAGCAGTACTTC. It yields the protein CASGTTPTYEQYF.

The rearrangement links TRBV7-2 to TRBJ2-2; 9 bases fit TRBD1. V lost 1 base and J lost 4; bases outside the gene matches: 1. Germline V gene sequence: CDR1 SGHTA, CDR2 FQGNSA. The CDR3 sequence is 15 residues long. DNA for the CDR3: TGTGCCAGCAGCTTAGACAGGGGGCGCACCGGGGAGCTGTTTTTT. This codes for CASSLDRGRTGELFF.

The J gene is TRBJ1-6, the V gene TRBV7-3, with a tentative D call TRBD1 (6 bases). V gave up 5 bases and J gave up 6 bases, with 11 bases separating them. CDR3 length: 14 residues. CDR1 SGHTA and CDR2 FQGTGA come from the germline V gene. The chain's CDR3 is CASSLAGANSPLHF. CDR3 sequence (DNA): TGTGCCAGCAGCCTAGCGGGGGCTAATTCACCCCTCCACTTT.

The CDR3 protein is CASSVEQGNEQFF. CDR3 in DNA: TGTGCCAGCAGCGTAGAACAGGGTAATGAGCAGTTCTTC. The rearrangement uses TRBV9 and TRBJ2-1; D is possibly TRBD1 (6 bases). The CDR3 spans 13 residues. From germline, CDR1 is SGDLS and CDR2 YYNGEE. Trimming removed 0 bases from V and 7 bases from J, with 8 bases in between.

This clone came up once. This chain uses TRBV30 with TRBJ2-2; unclear D gene. Germline V CDR1 and CDR2: GTSNPN, SVGIG (reference sequence). The CDR3 runs to 11 residues. V lost 7 bases, J lost 6 bases, and 9 bases lay in between. The CDR3 loop is CASSFAGELFF. In DNA form, the CDR3 reads TGTGCCTCCTCCTTCGCCGGGGAGCTGTTTTTT.

In this sample, this clone turned up once. The chain has TRBV3-1 (or the pseudogene TRBV3-2) and TRBJ2-7, with 11 bases fitting TRBD2. The germline V gene encodes CDR1 LGHDT and CDR2 YNNKEL (reference sequence). V lost 3 bases and J lost 0; bases outside the gene matches: 1. CDR3 length: 15 amino acids. DNA for the CDR3: TGTGCCAGCAGCCATACTAGCGGGAGCTCCTACGAGCAGTACTTC. Translating it yields CASSHTSGSSYEQYF.

In regard to this clone: The same CDR3 is also encoded by other DNA sequences in this sample. V is TRBV28 and J is TRBJ2-5; 8 bases agree with TRBD2. Per the germline V gene, CDR1 is MDHEN and CDR2 is SYDVKM. Germline trimming cut 6 bases from V and 2 bases from J; bases unmatched to any gene: 8. CDR3 length: 15 amino acids. The chain's CDR3 is CASSLTSGGQETQYF. Here the CDR3 DNA reads TGTGCCAGCAGCTTAACTAGCGGCGGGCAAGAGACCCAGTACTTC.

In DNA, the CDR3 is TGTGCCAGCAGCGCTAGGACAGGGTCCCACGAGCAGTACTTC. Translation gives CASSARTGSHEQYF. V gene TRBV5-6 combines with J gene TRBJ2-7, with TRBD1 identical over 8 bases. In germline, CDR1 is SGHDT, CDR2 YYEEEE. Losses at the gene ends were 4 bases for V and 5 bases for J; bases not matched to a gene: 8. The CDR3 loop spans 14 amino acids.

DNA of the CDR3: TGTGCCAGCACCGCGGGGGCAGGACGAACCTATGGCTACACCTTC. Its translation: CASTAGAGRTYGYTF. The chain carries TRBV6-5 and TRBJ1-2, with a possible D match to TRBD1 (6 bases). CDR3 length: 15 amino acids. Looked up from germline, CDR1 is MNHEY and CDR2 is SVGAGI. Trimming left V 7 bases short and J 4 bases short, with 19 bases between.

The genes are TRBV24-1 and TRBJ1-1, with 9 bases lining up with TRBD1. Germline CDR1 is KGHDR and CDR2 is SFDVKD. The CDR3 extends over 14 amino acids. The ends lost 9 bases at V and 1 base at J; junction bases unmatched: 5. CDR3 sequence: CATEQGAGNTEAFF. The CDR3 bases are TGTGCCACCGAACAGGGGGCCGGGAACACTGAAGCTTTCTTT.

The chain links TRBV4-1 to TRBJ1-2, with 7 bases identical to TRBD1. Looked up from germline, CDR1 is MGHRA and CDR2 is YSYEKL. This CDR3 contains 16 residues. J was trimmed by 7 bases and V by 0 bases; bases with no gene match: 11. The CDR3 DNA follows: TGCGCCAGCAGCCAAGATATTCGGACAGGCCGGGGTGGCTACACCTTC. This sequence encodes CASSQDIRTGRGGYTF.

In its sample, this clone was seen a few times. The J gene is TRBJ1-1, the V gene TRBV3-1 (or the pseudogene TRBV3-2), with 8 bases lining up with TRBD1. The J segment lost 7 bases and the V segment lost 2 bases, leaving 9 bases of the junction unmatched. The CDR3 length is 15 residues. CDR1 and CDR2 from the germline V gene are LGHDT and YNNKEL (reference sequence). The DNA for the CDR3 is TGTGCCAGCAGCCAACTTGGACAGGGAGTGGGTGAAGCTTTCTTT. This codes for CASSQLGQGVGEAFF.

This sequence joins TRBV24-1 and TRBJ2-7, with TRBD1 identical over 12 bases. The CDR3 extends over 16 amino acids. Germline values: CDR1 KGHDR, CDR2 SFDVKD. J lost 1 base, V lost 3 bases, and 3 bases had no gene match. In DNA form, the CDR3 reads TGTGCCACCAGTGATGGGACAGGGGGCACGTCCTACGAGCAGTACTTC. This encodes CATSDGTGGTSYEQYF.

This clone showed up just once. V is TRBV27 and J is TRBJ1-2; 7 nucleotides agree with TRBD1. V dropped 5 bases and J dropped 6; count of bases not matched to a gene: 9. Germline V lookup: CDR1 MNHEY, CDR2 SMNVEV (reference sequence). CDR3 length equals 14 residues. The CDR3: CASSIIPTGDGYTF. The CDR3 DNA reads TGTGCCAGCAGTATAATCCCTACAGGGGATGGCTACACCTTC.

The genes are TRBV10-2 and TRBJ1-5; TRBD1 aligns across 7 bases. Germline CDR1 and CDR2: WSHSY and SAAADI. With V trimmed by 6 bases and J by 6 bases, 8 bases remained unmatched. This CDR3 is 14 amino acids long. CDR3 nucleotides: TGCGCCAGCAGGTATGACAGGGTAGGTCAGCCCCAGCATTTT. The encoded protein is CASRYDRVGQPQHF.

The table lists this clone with a count of one. The V call is TRBV6-1, the J call TRBJ2-3; D call uncertain. Germline assignment: CDR1 MNHNS and CDR2 SASEGT. CDR3 length: 17 residues. Trimming stripped 2 bases from V and 4 bases from J, with 19 bases between. As DNA, the CDR3 is TGTGCCAGCAGTGAACCCCTCGCGGTACTCGCCCCAGATACGCAGTATTTT. Protein: CASSEPLAVLAPDTQYF.

The rearrangement joins TRBV24-1 to TRBJ2-3; TRBD1 matches 9 bases. CDR3 length equals 15 residues. With 3 bases clipped from V and 5 bases from J, the junction kept 5 bases outside the gene matches. CDR1 KGHDR and CDR2 SFDVKD come from the germline V gene. This CDR3 is CATSDDRDREDTQYF. The CDR3 DNA reads as TGTGCCACCAGTGATGACCGGGACAGGGAAGATACGCAGTATTTT.

This chain uses TRBV3-1 (or the pseudogene TRBV3-2) with TRBJ2-3; 7 bases are a match to TRBD2. CDR3 length: 14 residues. Trimming removed 8 bases from V and 1 base from J; junction bases left unmatched: 6. The germline V gene encodes CDR1 LGHDT and CDR2 YNNKEL (reference sequence). The CDR3 DNA sequence: TGTGCCAGCCGCGGGGCGGGGGGCACAGATACGCAGTATTTT. Translating gives CASRGAGGTDTQYF.

The V gene is TRBV19, the J gene TRBJ2-7; 7 nucleotides align to TRBD1. Germline loops: CDR1 LNHDA, CDR2 SQIVND (reference sequence). V was clipped by 5 bases and J by 3 bases; unmatched bases: 7. The CDR3 contains 14 residues. The CDR3 DNA is TGTGCCAGTAGTCTGCGACAGGGAGTCTACGAGCAGTACTTC. Residues: CASSLRQGVYEQYF.

This chain connects TRBV15 to TRBJ2-5; no definite D call. The CDR3 has 13 amino acids. The germline V and J ends were trimmed by 8 bases and 0 bases, with 10 bases remaining between them. Germline values: CDR1 LNHNV, CDR2 YYDKDF (reference sequence). The CDR3: CATAGSDQETQYF. CDR3 coding DNA: TGTGCCACCGCCGGCAGCGACCAAGAGACCCAGTACTTC.

This chain joins TRBV18 and TRBJ1-5; D might be TRBD1 (5 bases). The ends were cut back, 3 bases at V and 6 bases at J, with 9 bases in the middle. Germline CDR1 KGHSH, CDR2 LQKENI. The CDR3 sequence is 13 residues long. The DNA of the CDR3 is TGTGCCAGCTCACCGCGGGGGACTCAGCCCCAGCATTTT. Encoded protein: CASSPRGTQPQHF.

The chain has TRBV6-1 and TRBJ2-7, with D perhaps matching TRBD1 (6 bases). Germline-derived CDR1 and CDR2 are MNHNS and SASEGT. V lost 0 bases and J 10 bases, leaving 16 bases between the germline ends. There are 14 residues in the CDR3. CDR3 amino acids: CASSEAVGQGLQYF. The CDR3 coding sequence is TGTGCCAGCAGTGAAGCGGTAGGGCAGGGGCTACAGTACTTC.

This rearrangement joins TRBV4-2 to TRBJ2-6; maybe TRBD1 (5 bases). The CDR3 has 16 residues. V was clipped by 3 bases and J by 1 base, with 10 bases between them. Germline V gives CDR1 LGHNA, CDR2 YNFKEQ. CDR3 residues: CASSHSKGSGANVLTF. The CDR3 DNA reads as TGTGCCAGCAGCCACTCCAAGGGGTCTGGGGCCAACGTCCTGACTTTC.

The CDR3 sequence is CASHRAGVMNTGELFF. CDR3 bases: TGTGCCAGCCATCGGGCGGGTGTTATGAACACCGGGGAGCTGTTTTTT. The V gene is TRBV7-2, the J gene TRBJ2-2, with D perhaps TRBD2 (5 bases). The CDR3 spans 16 residues. The V and J ends lost 8 bases and 1 base respectively, with 17 bases between them. Germline V gene data show CDR1 as SGHTA and CDR2 as FQGNSA.

J is TRBJ2-1 and V is TRBV18; D is unclear. Trimming stripped 1 base from V and 3 bases from J, with 10 bases between. The CDR3 has 15 amino acids. Germline V gene data show CDR1 as KGHSH and CDR2 as LQKENI. CDR3 sequence (DNA): TGTGCCAGCTCACCACTAACACGGGTCTACAATGAGCAGTTCTTC. This sequence encodes CASSPLTRVYNEQFF.

V is TRBV28 and J is TRBJ2-7; a possible D gene is TRBD1 (6 bases). The CDR3 runs to 13 residues. Germline V lookup: CDR1 MDHEN, CDR2 SYDVKM. V was trimmed by 5 bases and J by 7 bases, leaving 15 bases between them. In DNA, the CDR3 is TGTGCCAGCAGTCTTACAGGGTCTCGGGAGCAGTACTTC. Amino acids: CASSLTGSREQYF.

For this clone: An end of the junction differs from the germline gene, which may be a read error. The gene calls are TRBV6-6 and TRBJ1-2; possible D gene TRBD1, 6 bases. Germline assignment: CDR1 MNHNY and CDR2 SVGAGI (reference sequence). This CDR3 is 13 amino acids long. The CDR3 nucleotides read TGTGCCAGCAGTTATGATTCCCGGACAGATCTTTATTTC. Protein product: CASSYDSRTDLYF.

The chain recombines TRBV4-2 with TRBJ2-5; D not certain. CDR3 length: 13 amino acids. Germline V CDR1 and CDR2: LGHNA, YNFKEQ. The V end lost 0 bases, the J end lost 4 bases, and 6 bases lay between the germline ends. This CDR3 is CASSQDIRETQYF. Here the CDR3 DNA reads TGTGCCAGCAGCCAAGATATTAGAGAGACCCAGTACTTC.

This chain links TRBV3-1 (or the pseudogene TRBV3-2) with TRBJ2-1; perhaps TRBD1 as D (5 bases). The CDR3 consists of 16 residues. The V end lost 4 bases, the J end lost 1 base, and 14 bases lay between the germline ends. CDR1 LGHDT and CDR2 YNNKEL come from the germline V gene (reference sequence). The CDR3 spells CASSRRADISYNEQFF. The CDR3 DNA follows: TGTGCCAGCAGCCGCCGCGCGGACATATCCTACAATGAGCAGTTCTTC.